This entry is about one TCR beta chain. Its antigen is not identified. The data were obtained in a study of lymphopenia after photon versus proton radiotherapy. Study-level findings and limits: After lymphocyte nadir, photon-treated repertoires showed oligoclonal expansion, especially CD8+ Temra. Relative stability marked proton patients; photon patients lost diversity and naive cells.

V was pared by 3 bases and J by 4 bases, with 8 bases of the junction left unmatched. CDR1 and CDR2 from the germline V gene are SGHNT and YYREEE (reference sequence). CDR3 size: 15 residues. Here immunoSEQ multiplex PCR was the method, and the copy in TCRdb shows in-frame clones only, minus some. The table shows tens of thousands of clones, with about 89% occurring only once. The TCR comes from an elderly man with esophageal cancer. Sequencing was performed on peripheral blood, taken from a patient treated with proton-based radiotherapy. This rearrangement joins TRBV5-4 to TRBJ1-2; 8 bases line up with TRBD1. CDR3: CASSSGQGRGYGYTF. CDR3 bases: TGTGCCAGCAGCTCCGGACAGGGTCGGGGCTATGGCTACACCTTC.